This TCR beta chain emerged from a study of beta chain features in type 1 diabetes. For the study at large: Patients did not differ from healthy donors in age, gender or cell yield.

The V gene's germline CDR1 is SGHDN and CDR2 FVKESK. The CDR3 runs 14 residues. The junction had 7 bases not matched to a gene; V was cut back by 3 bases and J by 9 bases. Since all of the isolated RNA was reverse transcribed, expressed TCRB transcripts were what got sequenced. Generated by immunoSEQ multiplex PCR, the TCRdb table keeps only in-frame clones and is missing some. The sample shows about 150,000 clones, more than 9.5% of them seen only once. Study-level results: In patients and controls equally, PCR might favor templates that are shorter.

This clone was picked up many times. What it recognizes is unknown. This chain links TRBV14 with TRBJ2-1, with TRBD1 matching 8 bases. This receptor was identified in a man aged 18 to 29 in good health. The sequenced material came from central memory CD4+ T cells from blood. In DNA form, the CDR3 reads TGTGCCAGCAGCCAGGACAGGGCGTGGGGTGAGCAGTTCTTC. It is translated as CASSQDRAWGEQFF.